This T cell receptor beta chain was sequenced for a study of blood T cell repertoires in COVID-19 (dated by TCRdb to the early 2020s). With regard to the full study: Collaborator samples came from the United States, Italy and Spain and covered acute and convalescent phases of COVID-19. Samples were obtained from the ongoing ImmuneRACE study (first 160 participants) and from 1,254 subjects provided by 6 global collaborators. Deeply sampled blood TCRbeta repertoires from subjects exposed to, actively infected with, or recovered from COVID-19 were included in the dataset. HLA class I and class II types, where available, came from metadata supplied by the sample provider rather than from assay-based typing. The sample metadata nearly always contained a de-identified subject ID, COVID-19 status, age in years and sex. The repertoires were released in a freely available public database meant as a resource for research on the immune response to SARS-CoV-2. The material from the prospective study consisted of cDNA or gDNA derived from T cells, B-cell-depleted T cells, or PBMCs.

Each collaborating institution followed its own protocols to collect whole blood in K2EDTA tubes. For TCRbeta analysis, collaborators shipped samples as frozen whole blood, isolated PBMCs, or DNA extracted from either of those sample types. This clone was recorded only once. What antigen it recognizes has not been identified. The junction departs from the called germline gene at one end, perhaps through a read error. From cysteine to phenylalanine, the CDR3 is 15 amino acids long. Only CDR3 DNA is held: 45 bases, read in frame from base 1. CDR1 SQVTM and CDR2 ANQGSEA are derived from the germline V gene. Points the paper makes about the study in general: How much clinical and demographic metadata was included differed by source and by participant, and the metadata was provided uncurated.

TCRbeta CDR3 regions were amplified from genomic DNA by means of the immunoSEQ Assay, a bias-controlled multiplex PCR. In the authors' own workflow: The number of nucleated cells in each sample was estimated from the amplification of reference gene primers within the assay. Sequence reads were collapsed and filtered to measure the absolute abundance of every unique TCRbeta CDR3 rearrangement. For each sample, productive Simpson clonality was calculated as the square root of Simpson's diversity index over productive rearrangements. Entries here come from immuneACCESS through TCRdb and include only in-frame sequences with V and J called. Some clones fail to appear in such tables; in the studies checked, an unresolved V gene covers under half of the shortfall, and the cause of the remainder is unknown. V, J and clone size were drawn from that table, and D and trimming were deduced from the DNA. Across this sample there are roughly 70,000 clones, with 85% to 90% seen only once. Roughly 6.2% of the sample goes to the ten largest clones.

The receptor was isolated from a woman of 80 years or more with active COVID-19. The chain couples TRBV29-1 to TRBJ1-1, with 9 bases in between that match TRBD1. The sample taken for sequencing was peripheral blood. DNA sequence: TGCAGCGTTGACCGACCTGACAGGGGGAACGCTGAAGCTTTCTTT. This is translated as CSVDRPDRGNAEAFF.